The 7 T cell receptor beta chains below come from one sample, sequenced in a study of human T cells and chemical hapten exposure. Time point specified: healthy volunteer bleed at 2 weeks. The study extracted total RNA from unfractionated whole blood. TCRdb itself ran the RACE reads through MiXCR, one entry per CDR3 protein. The table records about 130,000 distinct CDR3 sequences, 9% to 10% of them present only once. Specimen: whole blood. These receptor sequences come from a male donor in good health. Some clones in this sample may be carry-over from other donors' samples.

This chain joins TRBV7-9 and TRBJ1-6, with unresolved D. The CDR3 contains 16 residues. The ends were cut back, 1 base at V and 5 bases at J, with 12 bases in the middle. Germline V gene sequence: CDR1 SEHNR, CDR2 FQNEAQ (reference sequence). The CDR3 loop reads CASSLVRATDNSPLHF. The CDR3 nucleotides are TGTGCCAGCAGCTTAGTCCGGGCCACCGATAATTCACCCCTCCACTTT.

The chain joins TRBV4-3 to TRBJ1-4; no firm D call. From germline, CDR1 is LGHNA and CDR2 YSLEER. The V end was cut by 0 bases, the J end by 7 bases, with 9 bases between. The CDR3 totals 14 residues. As DNA, the CDR3 is TGCGCCAGCAGCCAAGAGGACGGTGCTGAAAAACTGTTTTTT. Translation gives CASSQEDGAEKLFF.

The table lists this clonotype with a few counts. The chain employs TRBV7-3 and TRBJ2-5, with D maybe TRBD2 (5 bases). CDR1 and CDR2 from the germline V gene are SGHTA and FQGTGA. Trimming shortened V by 5 bases and J by 5 bases, and 15 bases separated the two germline ends. This CDR3 has 14 residues. This chain's CDR3 is CASSPNAGGETQYF. CDR3 coding DNA: TGTGCCAGCAGCCCGAACGCGGGCGGGGAGACCCAGTACTTC.

For this clonotype: At one boundary the junction diverges from the germline segment, which might be a read error. The rearrangement links TRBV7-9 to TRBJ2-1; 8 bases are shared with TRBD1. This CDR3 spans 15 amino acids. Germline CDR1 SEHNR, CDR2 FQNEAQ (reference sequence). CDR3 nucleotides: TGTACCAGCAGCCCCGACAGGGGATCCTACAATGAGCAGTTCTTC. Encoded protein: CTSSPDRGSYNEQFF.

In its sample, this clonotype was seen many times. The J gene is TRBJ2-7, the V gene TRBV7-9; tentative D call: TRBD1 (6 bases). The V end lost 4 bases, the J end lost 2 bases, and 12 bases lay between the germline ends. Germline V gene lookup returns CDR1 SEHNR and CDR2 FQNEAQ (reference sequence). The CDR3 length is 14 residues. The CDR3 DNA sequence: TGTGCCAGCAGCTACAGGGATGACACCTACGAGCAGTACTTC. Its protein is CASSYRDDTYEQYF.

This clonotype has ten or more counts. The rearrangement joins TRBV29-1 to TRBJ1-2; weak D call: TRBD1 (6 bases). Germline values: CDR1 SQVTM, CDR2 ANQGSEA. This CDR3 is 10 amino acids long. V lost 4 bases, J lost 8 bases, and 8 bases lay in between. CDR3 in DNA: TGCAGCGTTGGCAGGGGCGGCTACACCTTC. Protein product: CSVGRGGYTF.

This clonotype was seen a handful of times. CDR3 protein: CASSLSSSNTEAFF. CDR3 bases: TGTGCCAGCAGCTTGTCGAGCAGCAACACTGAAGCTTTCTTT. The chain has TRBV5-8 and TRBJ1-1; D gene uncertain. V was shortened by 1 base and J by 2 bases, with 9 bases between the two germline ends. The CDR3 covers 14 residues. The germline CDR1 and CDR2 sequences are SGHTS and YDEGEE. The full variable domain, in which reference TRBV5-8 and TRBJ1-1 provide the parts outside the CDR3, is EAGVTQSPTHLIKTRGQQATLRCSPISGHTSVYWYQQALGLGLQFLLWYDEGEERNRGNFPPRFSGRQFPNYSSELNVNALELEDSALYLCASSLSSSNTEAFFGQGTRLTVV.